Below, 24 T cell receptor beta chains from the same sample are listed, as sequenced in a study of immune characterization of retroperitoneal liposarcoma. Via MiXCR, TCRdb re-called the PCR reads, giving one row per CDR3 protein. The profile shows around 7,000 distinct CDR3 sequences, about 27% of them singletons. What was sequenced was blood. The receptor set was obtained from a male donor with retroperitoneal liposarcoma.

This clonotype was seen only a few times. This chain uses TRBV20-1 with TRBJ1-1; a possible D gene is TRBD1 (5 bases). Germline V CDR1 and CDR2: DFQATT, SNEGSKA (reference sequence). This CDR3 is 14 amino acids long. Trimming removed 3 bases from V and 3 bases from J, with 14 bases in between. The CDR3 coding sequence is TGCAGTGCTAGCAGGAGGGGTGGGGACACTGAAGCTTTCTTT. It specifies CSASRRGGDTEAFF.

In this sample, this clonotype turned up a few times. The chain has TRBV6-6 and TRBJ2-1, with D hard to call. Germline V gene sequence: CDR1 MNHNY, CDR2 SVGAGI (reference sequence). There are 14 residues in the CDR3. V shed 5 bases and J shed 5 bases, with 13 bases lying between them. This chain's CDR3 is CASSTSLRDNEQFF. The CDR3 DNA reads as TGTGCCAGCAGTACCTCTTTACGGGACAATGAGCAGTTCTTC.

V and J are TRBV19 and TRBJ2-1; TRBD2 matches at 11 bases. Germline lookup yields CDR1 LNHDA and CDR2 SQIVND (reference sequence). The length of the CDR3 is 17 residues. V lost 5 bases to trimming and J lost 4 bases; unmatched junction nucleotides: 10. This chain's CDR3 is CASSPPGASGRYNEQFF. The CDR3 coding sequence is TGTGCCAGTAGTCCCCCGGGGGCTAGCGGGAGGTACAATGAGCAGTTCTTC.

This clonotype showed up just a few times. The genes are TRBV6-1 and TRBJ1-6, with TRBD1 matching 7 bases. CDR3 length: 15 residues. The germline V gene encodes CDR1 MNHNS and CDR2 SASEGT. Trimming took 3 bases from V and 9 from J; bases not matched to a gene: 8. CDR3 in DNA: TGTGCCAGCAGTGAGGGCCAGGGGGTCAGTTCACCCCTCCACTTT. This gives the protein CASSEGQGVSSPLHF.

This clonotype has a count of ten or more. The V and J genes are TRBV7-2 and TRBJ2-5, with D unclear. The CDR3 contains 14 residues. The germline V gene encodes CDR1 SGHTA and CDR2 FQGNSA. V lost 2 bases, J lost 5 bases, and 12 bases lay in between. The CDR3 spells CASSLNDPLETQYF. Written as DNA, the CDR3 is TGTGCCAGCAGCTTAAACGACCCTTTGGAGACCCAGTACTTC.

This clonotype was counted only a few times. This chain links TRBV6-2 or TRBV6-3 with TRBJ2-1; D ambiguous. Germline values: CDR1 MNHEY, CDR2 SVGEGT. This CDR3 is built from 15 residues. The germline V and J ends were trimmed by 6 bases and 0 bases, with 12 bases remaining between them. CDR3 sequence reads: CASRETKSSYNEQFF. The CDR3 DNA sequence: TGTGCCAGCAGGGAGACAAAGAGCTCCTACAATGAGCAGTTCTTC.

The sample holds many counts of this clonotype. The CDR3 is CASSTSGRAGELFF. The CDR3 DNA sequence: TGTGCCAGCAGTACTAGCGGGAGGGCCGGGGAGCTGTTTTTT. The chain combines TRBV6-1 with TRBJ2-2; 13 bases line up with TRBD2. The ends lost 5 bases at V and 6 bases at J; junction bases unmatched: 0. The V gene's germline CDR1 is MNHNS and CDR2 SASEGT. The CDR3 is 14 amino acids.

This clonotype came up a few times. This chain joins TRBV4-1 and TRBJ2-1; D unclear. CDR1 and CDR2 (germline): MGHRA, YSYEKL. This CDR3 is built from 16 residues. The ends were cut back, 1 base at V and 0 bases at J, with 10 bases in the middle. CDR3 nucleotides: TGCGCCAGCAGCCAAGTTGATCTAATCTCCTACAATGAGCAGTTCTTC. It is translated as CASSQVDLISYNEQFF.

This clonotype was counted at least ten times. The J gene is TRBJ2-1, the V gene TRBV6-1; 7 bases agree with TRBD2. The CDR3 is made up of 14 amino acids. CDR1 and CDR2 (germline): MNHNS, SASEGT. J gave up 5 bases and V 7 bases, and 8 bases lay outside the gene matches. Here the CDR3 DNA reads TGTGCCAGCAAGGGAGCGGGGCAAAACAATGAGCAGTTCTTC. As protein: CASKGAGQNNEQFF.

The genes are TRBV7-2 and TRBJ2-2, with 7 bases aligning to TRBD2. V was pared by 1 base and J by 3 bases, with 11 bases of the junction left unmatched. The CDR3 is made up of 18 amino acids. Per germline, CDR1 SGHTA and CDR2 FQGNSA. CDR3 coding DNA: TGTGCCAGCAGCTTAGTCCCACGTGGACTAGTATACACCGGGGAGCTGTTTTTT. Its translation: CASSLVPRGLVYTGELFF.

Only a few counts were recorded for this clonotype. The CDR3 end shows no conserved phenylalanine or tryptophan, and so a read error is likely. The DNA is left out, because the CDR3 cannot be placed on it with certainty; the CDR3 is given as TCRdb lists it. CDR3 loop: CASSSDRASGTLQFFGP. The chain links TRBV11-1 to TRBJ2-6; TRBD2 is taken as the D call from the table, unchecked against the DNA. CDR1 SGHAT and CDR2 FQDESV come from the germline V gene (reference sequence). The CDR3 region is 17 residues in length, termini included.

The chain couples TRBV6-6 to TRBJ2-3; either TRBD1 or TRBD2 may fit D (5 bases each). This CDR3 has 12 residues. The germline V and J ends were trimmed by 10 bases and 4 bases, with 12 bases remaining between them. CDR1 is MNHNY, CDR2 SVGAGI, per germline (reference sequence). The CDR3 here is CATNRDPDTQYF. CDR3 bases: TGTGCCACCAACCGGGACCCAGATACGCAGTATTTT.

This clonotype is judged large. The chain joins TRBV6-1 to TRBJ2-1, with unresolved D. V was cut by 2 bases and J by 1 base, with 9 bases left in between. CDR1 MNHNS and CDR2 SASEGT come from the germline V gene. This CDR3 has 15 amino acids. The CDR3: CASSESASSYNEQFF. CDR3 coding DNA: TGTGCCAGCAGTGAATCGGCTTCTTCCTACAATGAGCAGTTCTTC.

This clonotype was recorded a few times. The V and J genes are TRBV11-2 and TRBJ1-5; D is ambiguous. Germline V lookup: CDR1 SGHAT, CDR2 FQNNGV. The ends were cut back, 3 bases at V and 0 bases at J, with 9 bases in the middle. This CDR3 comprises 15 residues. The CDR3 bases are TGTGCCAGCAGCTTGGGCCAGAATAGCAATCAGCCCCAGCATTTT. Translation gives CASSLGQNSNQPQHF.

The chain has TRBV6-6 and TRBJ2-1, with 9 bases identical to TRBD2. The better agreement between TRBJ2-5 and the DNA end casts doubt on the J call. This CDR3 comprises 16 residues. CDR1 and CDR2 from the germline V gene are MNHNY and SVGAGI (reference sequence). CDR3 coding DNA: TGTGCCAGCACCATTATTAGCGGGAGTGGCGGACAGACCCAGTACTTC. Protein product: CASTIISGSGGQTQYF.

The V gene is TRBV6-2 or TRBV6-3, the J gene TRBJ2-1; 12 positions match TRBD2. The V gene end was trimmed by 5 bases and the J gene end by 8 bases; junction bases not matched to a gene: 4. CDR1 and CDR2 (germline): MNHEY, SVGEGT. The CDR3 consists of 14 residues. CDR3 sequence: CASSARLAGDEQFF. The CDR3 region has the DNA TGTGCCAGCAGTGCCCGACTAGCGGGGGATGAGCAGTTCTTC.

This clonotype occurred a few times. The V gene is TRBV6-6, the J gene TRBJ2-3; 7 bases are shared with TRBD2. This CDR3 has 16 residues. Trimming removed 0 bases from V and 0 bases from J; junction bases left unmatched: 3. The germline CDR1 and CDR2 sequences are MNHNY and SVGAGI (reference sequence). Written as DNA, the CDR3 is TGTGCCAGCAGTTACTCTAGCGGGTTTAGCACAGATACGCAGTATTTT. Translated, it gives CASSYSSGFSTDTQYF.

The chain is built from TRBV6-6 and TRBJ1-2; D is perhaps TRBD1 (6 bases). The germline gives CDR1 MNHNY, CDR2 SVGAGI (reference sequence). CDR3 length: 15 residues. V lost 0 bases, J lost 4 bases, and 12 bases lay in between. As DNA, the CDR3 is TGTGCCAGCAGTTACTCGGGCAGGGGCGGCTATGGCTACACCTTC. This gives the protein CASSYSGRGGYGYTF.

The V gene is TRBV6-1, the J gene TRBJ2-3; D might be TRBD2 (6 bases). With 7 bases removed from V and 8 bases from J, the gap between germline ends came to 13 bases. CDR1 and CDR2 (germline): MNHNS, SASEGT. The CDR3 loop spans 12 amino acids. CDR3 in DNA: TGTGCCAGCACCGGAACGACTAGTACGCAGTATTTT. Translating it yields CASTGTTSTQYF.

This clonotype is termed medium-sized. This chain connects TRBV6-1 to TRBJ2-5; D not resolved. Matching the DNA end better, TRBJ2-7 makes the J call doubtful. CDR3 length: 12 amino acids. Germline V gene sequence: CDR1 MNHNS, CDR2 SASEGT. CDR3: CASSYAAGEQYF. The CDR3 DNA follows: TGTGCCAGCAGTTATGCCGCCGGCGAGCAGTACTTC.

The rearrangement joins TRBV7-3 to TRBJ1-6; D may be TRBD1 (5 bases). Trimming pared 3 bases from V and 6 bases from J, leaving 9 bases between. Per germline, CDR1 SGHTA and CDR2 FQGTGA. The CDR3 covers 14 residues. As DNA, the CDR3 is TGTGCCAGCAGCTTGGGAGGGGCTAATTCACCCCTCCACTTT. It yields the protein CASSLGGANSPLHF.

The rearrangement links TRBV6-1 to TRBJ2-1; no definite D call. Germline CDR1 MNHNS, CDR2 SASEGT. CDR3 length: 13 residues. Trimming took off 5 bases at V and 10 bases at J, with 15 bases between the two ends. The CDR3 sequence: CASSSIRADEQFF. The CDR3 region has the DNA TGTGCCAGCAGTAGCATAAGGGCAGACGAGCAGTTCTTC.

The gene calls are TRBV7-3 and TRBJ2-7; 8 positions agree with TRBD1. CDR1 is SGHTA and CDR2 is FQGTGA in the germline V gene. There are 14 residues in the CDR3. V trimming: 5 bases; J trimming: 5 bases; junction bases outside the gene matches: 8. CDR3 sequence (DNA): TGTGCCAGCAGCCCCCCAGGACAGGGCCACGAGCAGTACTTC. It translates to CASSPPGQGHEQYF.

The chain carries TRBV9 and TRBJ2-1; a weak D match, TRBD2 (5 bases). Germline V gene lookup returns CDR1 SGDLS and CDR2 YYNGEE. The V end lost 4 bases, the J end lost 4 bases, and 15 bases lay between the germline ends. This CDR3 is built from 15 residues. The CDR3 spells CASSPIGSGYNEQFF. The CDR3 region has the DNA TGTGCCAGCAGCCCGATAGGGTCGGGGTACAATGAGCAGTTCTTC.